A selection of T cell receptor beta chains follows, all from one sample in a study of blood T cell repertoires in COVID-19. Only in-frame clones appear in the TCRdb table, and some are missing; sequencing was by immunoSEQ multiplex PCR. The sample lists some 330,000 clones; roughly four fifths were seen once. The sample taken for sequencing was PBMCs or T cells enriched from blood (not recorded which). The receptors shown here come from a woman aged 50 to 60 who had recovered from COVID-19. The CDR3 runs from the conserved cysteine through the conserved F or W. D genes are given only for firm matches. Clone size appears in some rows only: once, few, many, or a class for an expanded clone.

d_call	j_call	v_call	clone_size	cdr3_length	cdr3_aa	cdr3_nt
.	TRBJ1-2	TRBV2	.	16	CASSGSTDSRIYGYTF	TGTGCCAGCAGTGGAAGTACGGACAGTCGAATCTATGGCTACACCTTC
.	TRBJ2-7	TRBV30	.	12	CAWSDGVYEQYF	TGTGCCTGGAGTGACGGGGTCTACGAGCAGTACTTC
TRBD1	TRBJ1-2	TRBV19	.	15	CASTVGNDRAYGYTF	TGTGCCAGTACAGTTGGGAACGACAGGGCGTATGGCTACACCTTC
TRBD1	TRBJ2-7	TRBV4-3	.	14	CASSSHRGNYEQYF	TGCGCCAGCAGCTCCCACAGGGGGAACTACGAGCAGTACTTC
.	TRBJ1-3	TRBV7-2	.	14	CASSREATGNTIYF	TGTGCCAGCAGCCGCGAGGCCACTGGAAACACCATATATTTT
TRBD2	TRBJ2-5	TRBV12-5	few	16	CASGNGLAGGFETQYF	TGTGCTAGTGGAAACGGACTAGCGGGAGGGTTTGAGACCCAGTACTTC
TRBD1	TRBJ2-5	TRBV4-1	.	16	CASSQRQGAHQETQYF	TGCGCCAGCAGCCAAAGACAGGGGGCCCACCAAGAGACCCAGTACTTC
TRBD2	TRBJ2-7	TRBV6-5	.	15	CASSYSGTSVGEQYF	TGTGCCAGCAGTTACTCGGGGACTAGTGTCGGCGAGCAGTACTTC
.	TRBJ1-1	TRBV5-1	.	15	CASSNADLSGTEAFF	TGCGCCAGCAGCAATGCAGACCTCTCCGGGACTGAAGCTTTCTTT
TRBD2	TRBJ2-1	TRBV27	.	17	CASSPRLAGGAGNEQFF	TGTGCCAGCAGTCCACGACTAGCGGGAGGAGCTGGAAATGAGCAGTTCTTC
.	TRBJ1-3	TRBV6-2/TRBV6-3	.	15	CASSYAAVPGNTIYF	TGTGCCAGCAGTTACGCGGCAGTTCCTGGAAACACCATATATTTT
TRBD1	TRBJ1-6	TRBV5-5	.	15	CASSSTGVENSPLHF	TGTGCCAGCAGCTCGACAGGGGTAGAGAATTCACCCCTCCACTTT
.	TRBJ1-1	TRBV19	.	15	CASSLQGSGNTEAFF	TGTGCCAGTAGTCTTCAGGGGTCGGGGAACACTGAAGCTTTCTTT
.	TRBJ2-3	TRBV11-3	.	15	CASSLDLGGTDTQYF	TGTGCCAGCAGCTTAGATTTAGGGGGCACAGATACGCAGTATTTT